This T cell receptor (beta chain) was observed in a study of control samples from healthy donors and cancer patients. This CDR3 contains 15 residues. Trimming took off 10 bases at V and 5 bases at J, with 23 bases between the two ends. Per the germline V gene, CDR1 is SGHVS and CDR2 is FQNEAQ. The data were produced by immunoSEQ multiplex PCR, yet TCRdb's version contains in-frame clones alone and is incomplete. The profile shows 100,000 to 150,000 clones, around 92% of them singletons. The receptor was isolated from a man aged 50 or older with head and neck cancer. The sequencing input was PBMCs. V and J are TRBV7-8 and TRBJ2-5; no definite D call. CDR3 sequence: CATLVGKLEWETQYF. CDR3 sequence (DNA): TGTGCCACACTGGTAGGAAAGTTAGAGTGGGAGACCCAGTACTTC.